What follows describes a single T cell receptor (beta chain). Antigen: not known. The read is 3 residues too short to cover the CDR3 end, so that end is filled in from the germline J gene. From germline, CDR1 is MNHNS and CDR2 SASEGT. CDR3 length equals 13 residues. The data belong to a study of T cells in women clearing cervical HPV infection. At the level of the study: Blood came at first lesion visit for cases, post-clearance for controls.

General study findings and limits: Richness differences could reflect unmeasured T-cell content per sample.

Cervical HPV DNA detected by MY09/MY11 PCR, typed by dot-blot. Libraries were prepared by immunoSEQ multiplex PCR; TCRdb keeps only in-frame clonotypes and omits some of them. The sample table sets out approximately 12,000 clones. The clonotype comes from a woman aged 18 to 75 with a cervical HPV16 infection that either progressed to CIN3+ or cleared (not recorded which). Specimen: blood buffy coat. The chain joins TRBV6-1 to TRBJ1-4; D uncertain. CDR3 DNA, as far as it was read: TGTGCCAGCAGTGACGGACTTAATTCACCA. Its protein is CASSDGLNSP. The full-length CDR3 reads as CASSDGLNSPLFF.